These 16 T cell receptor beta chains originate from one sample sequenced in a study of cytomegalovirus exposure and HLA in healthy donors. PCR primers comprised 60 Vbeta and 13 Jbeta primers. Clones were sequenced by immunoSEQ multiplex PCR, and TCRdb holds only the in-frame ones, with some missing. The sample yields 100,000 to 120,000 clones, about 70% seen once. Sequencing was done on a sample of PBMCs. The origin of the receptors is a young man in good health and CMV-seronegative.

V and J are TRBV18 and TRBJ2-5; D uncertain. V was clipped by 2 bases and J by 1 base, with 5 bases between them. Germline CDR1 is KGHSH and CDR2 is LQKENI. The CDR3 spans 13 residues. As DNA, the CDR3 is TGTGCCAGCTCACCAAACTTCCAAGAGACCCAGTACTTC. It codes for CASSPNFQETQYF.

The rearrangement links TRBV5-1 to TRBJ2-7; 7 positions agree with TRBD2. V shed 0 bases and J 12 bases; nucleotides not matched to a gene: 12. The CDR3 is 14 residues long. Germline CDR1 and CDR2: SGHRS and YFSETQ. Here the CDR3 reads CASSLEGGSTRGYF. CDR3 DNA: TGCGCCAGCAGCTTGGAAGGCGGGAGCACCCGAGGGTACTTC. Full variable domain (remainder filled in from reference TRBV5-1 and TRBJ2-7): KAGVTQTPRYLIKTRGQQVTLSCSPISGHRSVSWYQQTPGQGLQFLFEYFSETQRNKGNFPGRFSGRQFSNSRSEMNVSTLELGDSALYLCASSLEGGSTRGYFGPGTRLTVT.

By proportion, this clone is medium-sized. The chain carries TRBV5-6 and TRBJ2-1, with 8 bases matching TRBD2. The CDR3 runs 11 residues. Per germline, CDR1 SGHDT and CDR2 YYEEEE. V lost 7 bases and J lost 8; bases outside the gene matches: 2. CDR3 residues: CASGTRDEQFF. The CDR3 bases are TGTGCCAGCGGGACTAGGGATGAGCAGTTCTTC.

This clone was seen a few times. This sequence joins TRBV5-1 and TRBJ1-1, with 7 bases fitting TRBD1. The CDR3 consists of 15 residues. Germline CDR1 SGHRS, CDR2 YFSETQ. After removal of 0 bases from V and 5 bases from J, the junction contained 7 bases not matched to a gene. In DNA form, the CDR3 reads TGCGCCAGCAGCTTGGACAGGGGATGGGAAACTGAAGCTTTCTTT. It translates to CASSLDRGWETEAFF.

The chain links TRBV5-1 to TRBJ2-5, with D possibly matching TRBD2 (5 bases). CDR3 size: 15 residues. Between the trimmed V and J ends, which lost 0 bases and 5 bases, there was a span of 14 bases. CDR1 and CDR2 (germline): SGHRS, YFSETQ. The CDR3 loop reads CASSLAEETGETQYF. CDR3 DNA: TGCGCCAGCAGCTTGGCCGAGGAGACGGGGGAGACCCAGTACTTC. Full variable domain (rest looked up from reference TRBV5-1 and TRBJ2-5): KAGVTQTPRYLIKTRGQQVTLSCSPISGHRSVSWYQQTPGQGLQFLFEYFSETQRNKGNFPGRFSGRQFSNSRSEMNVSTLELGDSALYLCASSLAEETGETQYFGPGTRLLVL.

The chain employs TRBV27 and TRBJ2-7, with 12 bases matching TRBD2. The V gene's germline CDR1 is MNHEY and CDR2 SMNVEV (reference sequence). The CDR3 covers 15 residues. V lost 5 bases, J lost 9 bases, and 11 bases stayed unmatched. CDR3 protein: CASSPSRTSGIRQYF. In DNA form, the CDR3 reads TGTGCCAGCAGTCCATCACGGACTAGCGGGATTAGGCAGTACTTC.

The V call is TRBV19, the J call TRBJ1-5; tentatively, D is TRBD1 (6 bases). Trimming stripped 5 bases from V and 0 bases from J, with 11 bases between. CDR3 length: 15 amino acids. Germline V lookup: CDR1 LNHDA, CDR2 SQIVND (reference sequence). CDR3 sequence reads: CASSDRSYSNQPQHF. DNA of the CDR3: TGTGCCAGTAGTGACAGGAGTTATAGCAATCAGCCCCAGCATTTT.

This chain connects TRBV5-4 to TRBJ1-1; D is perhaps TRBD1 (5 bases). This CDR3 has 11 amino acids. V was clipped by 3 bases and J by 10 bases, with 10 bases between them. Germline CDR1 reads SGHNT; CDR2 reads YYREEE (reference sequence). CDR3: CASSYGQGAFF. The CDR3 nucleotides are TGTGCCAGCAGCTACGGACAAGGAGCTTTCTTT.

V gene TRBV4-3 combines with J gene TRBJ2-3; TRBD2 matches 10 bases. Per the germline V gene, CDR1 is LGHNA and CDR2 is YSLEER. Unmatched junction bases numbered 7, after V lost 5 bases and J lost 5 bases. The CDR3 runs to 15 residues. In nucleotides, the CDR3 is TGCGCCAGCAGCTCTCTAGCGGGAGCTTTAGATACGCAGTATTTT. This gives the protein CASSSLAGALDTQYF.

J is TRBJ1-5 and V is TRBV30; 11 nucleotides line up with TRBD1. With 2 bases clipped from V and 6 bases from J, the junction kept 9 bases outside the gene matches. The CDR3 contains 16 residues. CDR1 and CDR2 from the germline V gene are GTSNPN and SVGIG (reference sequence). CDR3 sequence reads: CAWSPRGQGARQPQHF. As DNA, the CDR3 is TGTGCCTGGAGTCCTCGAGGACAGGGGGCTCGTCAGCCCCAGCATTTT.

CDR3 coding DNA: TGCGCCAGCGGACTAGCGGGAGTGGGGGGAGAGACCCAGTACTTC. Its translation: CASGLAGVGGETQYF. The chain combines TRBV4-3 with TRBJ2-5; 13 bases are a match to TRBD2. The CDR3 totals 15 residues. V was clipped by 8 bases and J by 4 bases; unmatched bases: 7. The germline V gene has CDR1 LGHNA and CDR2 YSLEER.

The chain uses TRBV28 and TRBJ1-2; TRBD1 matches 7 bases. The CDR3 loop spans 15 amino acids. Germline CDR1 and CDR2: MDHEN and SYDVKM. The J segment lost 5 bases and the V segment lost 6 bases, leaving 12 bases of the junction unmatched. The CDR3 protein is CASRAQGGHRYGYTF. CDR3 sequence (DNA): TGTGCCAGCAGGGCCCAGGGGGGACATCGATATGGCTACACCTTC.

This sequence joins TRBV11-2 and TRBJ1-1; 7 nucleotides align to TRBD1. V shed 6 bases, J shed 0 bases, and the junction held 1 base outside the gene matches. CDR3 length: 13 amino acids. Germline CDR1 and CDR2: SGHAT and FQNNGV. CDR3 sequence: CASRDRMNTEAFF. CDR3 nucleotides: TGTGCCAGCAGGGACAGGATGAACACTGAAGCTTTCTTT.

This chain links TRBV6-5 with TRBJ2-7, with TRBD2 matching over 7 bases. CDR3 size: 15 residues. V dropped 4 bases and J dropped 5; count of bases not matched to a gene: 11. The germline V gene encodes CDR1 MNHEY and CDR2 SVGAGI. The CDR3 sequence: CASSSPGRVRDEQYF. Here the CDR3 DNA reads TGTGCCAGCAGTTCCCCAGGGAGGGTCCGAGACGAGCAGTACTTC.

V and J are TRBV30 and TRBJ1-3, with 7 positions matching TRBD1. The V segment lost 3 bases and the J segment 4 bases; nucleotides outside the gene matches: 3. The CDR3 sequence is 13 residues long. Germline assignment: CDR1 GTSNPN and CDR2 SVGIG (reference sequence). The CDR3 protein is CAWRRQGGNTIYF. CDR3 nucleotide sequence: TGTGCCTGGAGGAGACAGGGAGGAAACACCATATATTTT.

The chain uses TRBV28 and TRBJ2-5, with a weak D call TRBD2 (6 bases). The J call may be incorrect, as the DNA end agrees better with TRBJ2-7. Germline V gene lookup returns CDR1 MDHEN and CDR2 SYDVKM. This CDR3 is 14 amino acids long. CDR3 sequence: CASSPGGSIYEQYF. The CDR3 DNA reads TGTGCCAGCAGCCCCGGGGGTTCGATTTACGAGCAGTACTTC.